This entry features one T cell receptor beta chain sequence. No antigen is known for it. Trimming at V came to 4 bases and at J to 7 bases, leaving 15 bases not matched to a gene. The CDR3 consists of 16 residues. The germline CDR1 and CDR2 sequences are PRHDT and FYEKMQ (reference sequence). TCRdb's table, derived via immunoSEQ multiplex PCR, lists solely in-frame clones and lacks some. The sample gives approximately 20,000 clones, about 65% of which show up once; about 8.8% is in the top ten. Tissue processing of the graft released intraepithelial and lamina propria lymphocytes from it. The source of the sample is a study of graft-versus-host responses after intestinal transplantation. On the study more broadly: Recipients had multivisceral, liver-intestinal, or isolated intestinal transplants. Recipients were all induced with anti-thymocyte globulin, then given tacrolimus and steroids for roughly 3 years. Findings of the study overall: Peak levels of circulating GvH clones tracked with early post-transplant HvG declines. GvH clones surfaced in recipient marrow, some emerging earlier in ileum or blood.

This chain links TRBV13 with TRBJ2-7, with 8 nucleotides matching TRBD2. Sequencing used ileum tissue, obtained around 20 days after intestinal transplant. The origin of this receptor is a human patient who received an intestinal transplant, so some T cells may come from the graft donor. This CDR3 reads CASSCALYLRLAEQYF. The CDR3 DNA reads TGTGCCAGCAGCTGCGCCCTATATCTGAGACTAGCGGAGCAGTACTTC. Full variable domain (missing parts from reference TRBV13 and TRBJ2-7): AAGVIQSPRHLIKEKRETATLKCYPIPRHDTVYWYQQGPGQDPQFLISFYEKMQSDKGSIPDRFSAQQFSDYHSELNMSSLELGDSALYFCASSCALYLRLAEQYFGPGTRLTVT.